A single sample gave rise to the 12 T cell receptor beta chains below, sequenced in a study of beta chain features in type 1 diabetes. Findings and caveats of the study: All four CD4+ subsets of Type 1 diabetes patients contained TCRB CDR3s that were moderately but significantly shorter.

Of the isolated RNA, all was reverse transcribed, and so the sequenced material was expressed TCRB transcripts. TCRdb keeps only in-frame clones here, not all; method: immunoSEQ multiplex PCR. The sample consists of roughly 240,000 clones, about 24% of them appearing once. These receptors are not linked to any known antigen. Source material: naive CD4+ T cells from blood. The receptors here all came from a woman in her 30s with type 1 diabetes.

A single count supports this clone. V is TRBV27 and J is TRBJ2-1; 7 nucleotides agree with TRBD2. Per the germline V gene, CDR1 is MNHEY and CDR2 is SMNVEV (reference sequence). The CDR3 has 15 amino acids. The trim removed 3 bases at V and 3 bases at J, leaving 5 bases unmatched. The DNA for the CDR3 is TGTGCCAGCAGTTTCGGGGGGACCAACTACAATGAGCAGTTCTTC. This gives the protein CASSFGGTNYNEQFF.

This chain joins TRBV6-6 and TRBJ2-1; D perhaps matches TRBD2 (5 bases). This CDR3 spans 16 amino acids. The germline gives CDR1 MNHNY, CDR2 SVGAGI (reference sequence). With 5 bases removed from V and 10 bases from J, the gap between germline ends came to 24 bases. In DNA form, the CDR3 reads TGTGCCAGCAGTAAACAAGGACTGGGGTCGGCAAGCGAGCAGTTCTTC. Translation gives CASSKQGLGSASEQFF.

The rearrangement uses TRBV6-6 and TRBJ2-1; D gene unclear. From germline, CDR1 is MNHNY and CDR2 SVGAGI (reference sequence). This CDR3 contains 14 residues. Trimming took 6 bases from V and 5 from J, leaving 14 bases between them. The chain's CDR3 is CASRKNGVDNEQFF. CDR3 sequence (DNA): TGTGCCAGCAGGAAAAATGGAGTGGACAATGAGCAGTTCTTC.

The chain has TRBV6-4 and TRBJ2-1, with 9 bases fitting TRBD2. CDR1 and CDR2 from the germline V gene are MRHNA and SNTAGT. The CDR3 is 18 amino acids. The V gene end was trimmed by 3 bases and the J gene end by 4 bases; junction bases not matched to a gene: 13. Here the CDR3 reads CASSEAYLAGKLYNEQFF. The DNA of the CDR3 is TGTGCCAGCAGTGAAGCTTACCTAGCGGGAAAACTATACAATGAGCAGTTCTTC.

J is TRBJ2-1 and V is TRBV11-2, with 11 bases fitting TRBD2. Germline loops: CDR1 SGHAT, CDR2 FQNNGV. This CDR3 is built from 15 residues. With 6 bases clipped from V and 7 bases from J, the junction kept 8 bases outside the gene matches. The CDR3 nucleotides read TGTGCCAGCAGGAAACTAGCGGGAGATGTAAATGAGCAGTTCTTC. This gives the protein CASRKLAGDVNEQFF.

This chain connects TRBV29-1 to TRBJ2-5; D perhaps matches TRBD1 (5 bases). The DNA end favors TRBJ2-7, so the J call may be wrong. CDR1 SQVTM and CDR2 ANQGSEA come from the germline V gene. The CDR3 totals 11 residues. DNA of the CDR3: TGCAGCGCGACAGTATCCTACGAGCAGTACTTC. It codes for CSATVSYEQYF.

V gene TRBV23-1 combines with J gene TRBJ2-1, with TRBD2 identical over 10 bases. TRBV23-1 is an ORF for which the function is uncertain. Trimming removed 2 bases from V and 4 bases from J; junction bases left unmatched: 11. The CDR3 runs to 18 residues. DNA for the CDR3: TGCGCCAGCAGTCAAGAGGGTAGCGGGAGGCCGCCGTACAATGAGCAGTTCTTC. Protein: CASSQEGSGRPPYNEQFF.

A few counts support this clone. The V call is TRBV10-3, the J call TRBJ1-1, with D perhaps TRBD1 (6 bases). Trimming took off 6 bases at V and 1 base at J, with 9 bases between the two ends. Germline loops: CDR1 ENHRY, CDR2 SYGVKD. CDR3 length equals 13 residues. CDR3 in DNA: TGTGCCATCAGCCAGACAGGGAACACTGAAGCTTTCTTT. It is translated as CAISQTGNTEAFF.

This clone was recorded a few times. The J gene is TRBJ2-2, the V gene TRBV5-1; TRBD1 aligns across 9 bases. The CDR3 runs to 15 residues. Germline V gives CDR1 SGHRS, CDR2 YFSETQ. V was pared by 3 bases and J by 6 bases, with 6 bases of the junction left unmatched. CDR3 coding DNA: TGCGCCAGCAGCTGGACAGGGGAGGCAGCCGGGGAGCTGTTTTTT. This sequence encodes CASSWTGEAAGELFF.

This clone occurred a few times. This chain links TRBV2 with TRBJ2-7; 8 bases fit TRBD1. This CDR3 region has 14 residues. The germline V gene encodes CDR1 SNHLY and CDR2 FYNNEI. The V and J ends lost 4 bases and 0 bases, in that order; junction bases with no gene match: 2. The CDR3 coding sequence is TGTGCCAGCAGTGTTCAGGGGGCCTCCTACGAGCAGTACTTC. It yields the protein CASSVQGASYEQYF.

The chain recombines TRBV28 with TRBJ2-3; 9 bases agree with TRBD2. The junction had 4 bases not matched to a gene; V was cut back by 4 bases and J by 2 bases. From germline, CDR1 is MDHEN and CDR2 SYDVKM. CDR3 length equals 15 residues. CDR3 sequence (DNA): TGTGCCAGCAGTTCGACTAGCGGCTTCACAGATACGCAGTATTTT. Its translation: CASSSTSGFTDTQYF.

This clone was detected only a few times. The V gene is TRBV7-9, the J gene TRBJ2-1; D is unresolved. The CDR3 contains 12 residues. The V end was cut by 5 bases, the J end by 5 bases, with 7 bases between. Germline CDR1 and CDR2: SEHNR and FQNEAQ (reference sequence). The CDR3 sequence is CASSAQDNEQFF. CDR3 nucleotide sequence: TGTGCCAGCAGCGCCCAGGACAATGAGCAGTTCTTC.